This T cell receptor (beta chain) comes out of a study of blood T cell repertoires in COVID-19. Study-level background: Spain, Italy and the United States supplied samples that represented acute and convalescent COVID-19. The analysed material was cDNA or gDNA that came from T cells, B-cell-depleted T cells, or PBMCs.

In the source study's methods: The authors estimated nucleated cell counts from reference gene primer amplification. This table comes from immunoSEQ multiplex PCR, and its TCRdb copy is limited to in-frame clones, with some not included. V, J and clone size are taken as reported in that table, and D and trimming were inferred from the DNA itself. The repertoire includes roughly 100,000 clones, around nine tenths of them detected once, and roughly 8.1% sits in the top ten. CDR3 size: 14 residues. Germline-derived CDR1 and CDR2 are MNHEY and SVGAGI. Between the trimmed V and J ends, which lost 7 bases and 0 bases, there was a span of 10 bases.

The sequence was obtained from a woman between 65 and 79 years old with acute or convalescent COVID-19. The sample was peripheral blood. V and J are TRBV6-5 and TRBJ2-1, with D maybe TRBD2 (5 bases). DNA of the CDR3: TGTGCCAGCACGGCGGGCAGCTCCTACAATGAGCAGTTCTTC. Amino acid sequence: CASTAGSSYNEQFF.